This entry concerns a single T cell receptor beta chain. This record belongs to a study of CD8+ T cells in alopecia areata. Sequencing relied on a cDNA template that was reverse transcribed from extracted RNA. Generated by immunoSEQ multiplex PCR, the TCRdb table keeps only in-frame clones and is missing some. Found here are 150,000 or so clones, 67% of them singletons; the top ten hold about an eighth. Alopecia areata patients had lesional scalp punch biopsies and peripheral blood taken from them. From PBMCs, CD4+ and CD8+ T cells were sorted. Germline lookup yields CDR1 SGDLS and CDR2 YYNGEE. The length of the CDR3 is 15 residues. Trimming stripped 5 bases from V and 3 bases from J, with 18 bases between.

This chain uses TRBV9 with TRBJ2-7, with D tentatively TRBD1 (7 bases). This clonotype was sampled from a human donor with alopecia areata. Sample: CD8+ T cells sorted from blood, taken at week 0. The chain's CDR3 is CASSTKGAGYYEQYF. Written as DNA, the CDR3 is TGTGCCAGCAGTACAAAGGGGGCGGGGTACTACGAGCAGTACTTC.